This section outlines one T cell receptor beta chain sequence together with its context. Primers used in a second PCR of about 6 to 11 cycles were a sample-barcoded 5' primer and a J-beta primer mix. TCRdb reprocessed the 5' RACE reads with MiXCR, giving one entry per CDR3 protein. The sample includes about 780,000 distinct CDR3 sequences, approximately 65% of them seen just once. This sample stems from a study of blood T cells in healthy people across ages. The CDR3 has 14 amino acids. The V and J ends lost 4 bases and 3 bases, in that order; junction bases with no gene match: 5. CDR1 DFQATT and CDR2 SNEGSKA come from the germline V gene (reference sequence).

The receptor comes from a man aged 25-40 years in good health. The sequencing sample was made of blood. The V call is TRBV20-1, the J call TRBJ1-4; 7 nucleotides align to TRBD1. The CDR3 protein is CSAILQGPNEKLFF. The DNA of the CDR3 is TGCAGTGCTATTTTACAGGGGCCTAATGAAAAACTGTTTTTT.